This passage covers 5 T cell receptor beta chains from one sample sequenced in a study of T cells in Graves' hyperthyroidism and ophthalmopathy. RNA transcripts gave rise to amplified TCR beta CDR3 regions. The TCR CDR3 was amplified in a first-round RT-PCR using the HTBI primer set. MiXCR was run by TCRdb on the multiplex PCR reads, yielding one entry per CDR3 protein. The sample lists around 300,000 distinct CDR3 sequences, 25% to 30% occurring once. Source material: blood. These receptors were obtained from a man in his forties with Graves' hyperthyroidism that later progressed to Graves' ophthalmopathy.

This clonotype was found many times. The genes are TRBV20-1 and TRBJ1-2, with D perhaps TRBD1 (5 bases). This CDR3 spans 10 amino acids. In germline, CDR1 is DFQATT, CDR2 SNEGSKA (reference sequence). V shed 6 bases and J shed 7 bases, with 9 bases lying between them. The CDR3 nucleotides are TGCAGTGCCCAGGGTTTTGGCTACACCTTC. It is translated as CSAQGFGYTF.

The chain employs TRBV6-2 or TRBV6-3 and TRBJ1-5; D is unresolved. CDR3 length: 12 residues. Germline V CDR1 and CDR2: MNHEY, SVGEGT. With 8 bases removed from V and 4 bases from J, the gap between germline ends came to 9 bases. The CDR3: CASCPWNQPQHF. The CDR3 DNA follows: TGTGCCAGCTGCCCCTGGAATCAGCCCCAGCATTTT.

This clonotype was picked up many times. The chain carries TRBV12-3 or TRBV12-4 and TRBJ1-2, with 9 bases matching TRBD1. Unmatched junction bases numbered 4, after V lost 4 bases and J lost 7 bases. There are 13 residues in the CDR3. CDR3 DNA: TGTGCCAGCAGTTCGGACAGGGGCCGTGGCTACACCTTC. Protein sequence: CASSSDRGRGYTF.

This clonotype came up many times. The V and J genes are TRBV27 and TRBJ1-3; 8 bases are shared with TRBD1. CDR1 and CDR2 from the germline V gene are MNHEY and SMNVEV (reference sequence). V lost 5 bases and J lost 4; bases outside the gene matches: 10. CDR3 length equals 16 residues. DNA of the CDR3: TGTGCCAGCAGTCCGCACCAGGGGGCGCGGGGAAACACCATATATTTT. As protein: CASSPHQGARGNTIYF.

This clonotype was picked up many times. The chain recombines TRBV6-1 with TRBJ1-5; D ambiguous. Germline V gene lookup returns CDR1 MNHNS and CDR2 SASEGT. Trimming left V 6 bases short and J 0 bases short, with 12 bases between. The CDR3 consists of 15 residues. In DNA, the CDR3 is TGTGCCAGCAGCCCAGGACGGTATAGCAATCAGCCCCAGCATTTT. It specifies CASSPGRYSNQPQHF.